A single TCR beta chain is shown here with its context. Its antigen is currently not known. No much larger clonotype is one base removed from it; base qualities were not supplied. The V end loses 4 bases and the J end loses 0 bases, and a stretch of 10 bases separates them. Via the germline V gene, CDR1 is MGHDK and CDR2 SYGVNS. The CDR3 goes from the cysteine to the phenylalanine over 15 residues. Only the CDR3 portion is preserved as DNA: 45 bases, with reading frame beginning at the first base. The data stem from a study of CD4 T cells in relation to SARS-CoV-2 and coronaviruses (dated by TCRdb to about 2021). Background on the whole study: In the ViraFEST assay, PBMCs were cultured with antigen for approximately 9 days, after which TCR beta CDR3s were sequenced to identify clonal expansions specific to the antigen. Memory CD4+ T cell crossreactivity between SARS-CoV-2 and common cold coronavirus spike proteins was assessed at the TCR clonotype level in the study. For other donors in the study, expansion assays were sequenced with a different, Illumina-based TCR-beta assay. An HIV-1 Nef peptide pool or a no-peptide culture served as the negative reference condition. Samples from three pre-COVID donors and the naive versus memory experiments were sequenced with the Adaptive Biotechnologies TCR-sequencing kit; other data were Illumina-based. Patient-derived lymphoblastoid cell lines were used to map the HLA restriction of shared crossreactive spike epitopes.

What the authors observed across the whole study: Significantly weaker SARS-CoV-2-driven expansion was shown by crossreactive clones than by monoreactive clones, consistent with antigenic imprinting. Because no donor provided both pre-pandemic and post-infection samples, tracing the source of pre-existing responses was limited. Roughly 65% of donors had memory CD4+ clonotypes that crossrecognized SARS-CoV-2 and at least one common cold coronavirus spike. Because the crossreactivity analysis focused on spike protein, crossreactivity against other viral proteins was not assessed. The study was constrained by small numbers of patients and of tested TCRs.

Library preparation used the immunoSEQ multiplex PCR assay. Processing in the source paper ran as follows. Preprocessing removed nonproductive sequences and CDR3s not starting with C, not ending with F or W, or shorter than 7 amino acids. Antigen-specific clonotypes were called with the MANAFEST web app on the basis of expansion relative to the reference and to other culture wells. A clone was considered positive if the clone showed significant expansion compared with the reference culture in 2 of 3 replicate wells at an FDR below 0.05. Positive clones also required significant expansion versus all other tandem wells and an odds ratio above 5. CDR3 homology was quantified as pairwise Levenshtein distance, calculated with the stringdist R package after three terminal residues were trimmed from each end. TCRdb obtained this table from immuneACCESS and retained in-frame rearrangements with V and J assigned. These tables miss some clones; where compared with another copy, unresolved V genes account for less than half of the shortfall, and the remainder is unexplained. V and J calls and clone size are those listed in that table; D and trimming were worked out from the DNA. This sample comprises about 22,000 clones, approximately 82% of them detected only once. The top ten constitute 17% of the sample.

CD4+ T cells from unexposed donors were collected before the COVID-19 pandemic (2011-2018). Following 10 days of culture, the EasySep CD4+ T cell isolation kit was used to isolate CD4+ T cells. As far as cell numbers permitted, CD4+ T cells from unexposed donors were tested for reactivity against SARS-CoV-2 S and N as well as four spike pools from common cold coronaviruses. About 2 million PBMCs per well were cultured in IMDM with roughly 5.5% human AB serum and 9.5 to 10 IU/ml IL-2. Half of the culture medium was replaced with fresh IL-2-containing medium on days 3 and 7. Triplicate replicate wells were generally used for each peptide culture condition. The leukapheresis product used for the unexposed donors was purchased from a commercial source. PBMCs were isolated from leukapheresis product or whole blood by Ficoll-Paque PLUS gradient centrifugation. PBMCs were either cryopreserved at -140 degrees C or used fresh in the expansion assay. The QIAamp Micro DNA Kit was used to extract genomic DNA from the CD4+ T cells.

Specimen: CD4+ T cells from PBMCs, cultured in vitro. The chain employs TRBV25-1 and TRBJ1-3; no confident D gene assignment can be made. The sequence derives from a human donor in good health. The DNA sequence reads TGTGCCAGCAGTGTGGCGCTTGCCTCTGGAAACACCATATATTTT. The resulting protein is CASSVALASGNTIYF. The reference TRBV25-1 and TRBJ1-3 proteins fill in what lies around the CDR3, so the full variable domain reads EADIYQTPRYLVIGTGKKITLECSQTMGHDKMYWYQQDPGMELHLIHYSYGVNSTEKGDLSSESTVSRIRTEHFPLTLESARPSHTSQYLCASSVALASGNTIYFGEGSWLTVV.